The clone carrying this T cell receptor (beta chain) has only one observation. Its specificity is not known. This could be a read error, since a much larger clone is one nucleotide away. These data originate in a study of CD8 T cells in ankylosing spondylitis. TCRdb re-derived calls from the 5' RACE reads in MiXCR, one entry per CDR3 protein. This table holds 150,000 to 200,000 distinct CDR3 sequences, 11% found once. The study, taken as a whole, reports: Disease-associated clones were reportedly significantly overrepresented in matched ankylosing spondylitis synovial fluid.

The sequence was collected from a male donor with ankylosing spondylitis or in good health (not recorded which). Sequencing was carried out using blood, either unsorted or a sorted T cell fraction (not recorded which).

The CDR3 bases are TGTGCCACCAGCAGGGCCAGGACAGGGAGTCTGCATTTT. It is translated as CATSRARTGSLHF. This chain connects TRBV15 to TRBJ1-5; 8 bases line up with TRBD1. The CDR3 extends over 13 amino acids. Germline CDR1 reads LNHNV; CDR2 reads YYDKDF (reference sequence). Losses at the gene ends were 3 bases for V and 15 bases for J; bases not matched to a gene: 10.